Below, 19 T cell receptor beta chains from the same sample are listed, as sequenced in a study of shared clonotypes between healthy human individuals. Measured with immunoSEQ multiplex PCR; TCRdb has only the in-frame clones, and not every one. Among around 690,000 clones listed, about 90% were seen once. Sequences were obtained from memory CD8+ T cells from PBMCs. The subset is: CD45RO+ cells pooled with CCR7-negative TemRA cells. All receptors come from a man between 18 and 29 years old in good health. Some clones in this sample may be carry-over from other donors' samples.

Concerning this clone itself: The same CDR3 is also encoded by other DNA sequences in this sample. This chain connects TRBV7-9 to TRBJ2-3; 11 nucleotides agree with TRBD2. Unmatched junction bases numbered 4, after V lost 5 bases and J lost 3 bases. The germline CDR1 and CDR2 sequences are SEHNR and FQNEAQ (reference sequence). This CDR3 comprises 15 residues. CDR3 residues: CASSLRLAGTDTQYF. The CDR3 region has the DNA TGTGCCAGCAGCCTACGACTAGCGGGAACAGATACGCAGTATTTT.

The chain recombines TRBV7-3 with TRBJ1-1; TRBD1 is a possible D gene (5 bases). Per the germline V gene, CDR1 is SGHTA and CDR2 is FQGTGA. Trimming left V 5 bases short and J 2 bases short, with 9 bases between. This CDR3 has 13 amino acids. The CDR3 nucleotides read TGTGCCAGCAGCCCGGACACAAACACTGAAGCTTTCTTT. This encodes CASSPDTNTEAFF.

J is TRBJ2-2 and V is TRBV6-6, with TRBD1 matching 7 bases. V gave up 7 bases and J gave up 3 bases; unmatched junction bases: 5. Germline V gives CDR1 MNHNY, CDR2 SVGAGI (reference sequence). The CDR3 length is 14 residues. The CDR3, as DNA: TGTGCCAGCAACGACAGGGACCACACCGGGGAGCTGTTTTTT. Its protein is CASNDRDHTGELFF.

This clone was seen a few times. The chain uses TRBV5-6 and TRBJ1-3; D remains ambiguous. Trimming took 4 bases from V and 4 from J, leaving 15 bases between them. The CDR3 loop spans 15 amino acids. Looked up from germline, CDR1 is SGHDT and CDR2 is YYEEEE. CDR3 DNA sequence: TGTGCCAGCAGCGCGGGTGGAGGGTCCGGAAACACCATATATTTT. This translates into CASSAGGGSGNTIYF.

A remark on this clone: This specimen includes other DNA sequences encoding the same CDR3. The rearrangement joins TRBV27 to TRBJ2-7; D may match TRBD1 or TRBD2 (5 bases each). This CDR3 is 14 amino acids long. CDR1 and CDR2 (germline): MNHEY, SMNVEV (reference sequence). The ends were cut back, 5 bases at V and 1 base at J, with 12 bases in the middle. The CDR3 here is CASSPRGSSYEQYF. The CDR3 DNA sequence: TGTGCCAGCAGTCCGAGGGGCAGTTCCTACGAGCAGTACTTC.

The rearrangement uses TRBV7-9 and TRBJ2-5; 9 nucleotides agree with TRBD2. Germline V lookup: CDR1 SEHNR, CDR2 FQNEAQ (reference sequence). V gave up 5 bases and J gave up 5 bases; unmatched junction bases: 9. This CDR3 spans 15 amino acids. The CDR3 sequence: CASSPRTSDVETQYF. The CDR3 nucleotides are TGTGCCAGCAGCCCCAGGACTAGCGATGTTGAGACCCAGTACTTC.

This clone was counted a single time. Other DNA sequences of this sample code for an identical CDR3. The chain uses TRBV5-1 and TRBJ1-1, with D uncertain. Germline V gives CDR1 SGHRS, CDR2 YFSETQ. CDR3 size: 12 residues. V was pared by 2 bases and J by 3 bases, with 5 bases between. The CDR3 nucleotides are TGCGCCAGCAGCTTAGGAGACACTGAAGCTTTCTTT. Its protein is CASSLGDTEAFF.

The gene calls are TRBV7-8 and TRBJ1-2; 9 nucleotides match TRBD1. Germline V gives CDR1 SGHVS, CDR2 FQNEAQ. The CDR3 loop spans 15 amino acids. J lost 8 bases, V lost 6 bases, and 13 bases had no gene match. The CDR3 DNA follows: TGTGCCAGCAGGAACCCGGGACAGGGATCTCGCGGCTACACCTTC. This translates into CASRNPGQGSRGYTF.

V and J are TRBV27 and TRBJ2-1; 7 bases line up with TRBD2. The J segment lost 6 bases and the V segment lost 7 bases, leaving 15 bases of the junction unmatched. The length of the CDR3 is 16 residues. Per germline, CDR1 MNHEY and CDR2 SMNVEV (reference sequence). DNA of the CDR3: TGTGCCAGCACCAAAGGGGAGGGTTGGGTGAGCAATGAGCAGTTCTTC. As protein: CASTKGEGWVSNEQFF.

The chain combines TRBV6-5 with TRBJ2-4; D gene unclear. Germline V gene sequence: CDR1 MNHEY, CDR2 SVGAGI. This CDR3 is 15 amino acids long. V dropped 7 bases and J dropped 0 bases, with 13 bases sitting between them. The CDR3 region has the DNA TGTGCCAGCACCTACAACTCGAGAGCCAAAAACATTCAGTACTTC. Protein: CASTYNSRAKNIQYF.

The chain combines TRBV6-4 with TRBJ2-7, with 8 bases matching TRBD1. Germline CDR1 is MRHNA and CDR2 is SNTAGT. V lost 1 base to trimming and J lost 4 bases; unmatched junction nucleotides: 9. This CDR3 comprises 16 residues. The CDR3 protein is CASSDYPTGAPYEQYF. The CDR3 DNA reads TGTGCCAGCAGTGACTACCCGACAGGGGCCCCGTACGAGCAGTACTTC.

The chain has TRBV21-1 and TRBJ2-7; no DNA check was done on the table's D call, TRBD1. TRBV21-1 represents a pseudogene. The CDR3 runs to 18 residues. CDR3 amino acids: CASSRRRTGYRKIYEQYF. As DNA, the CDR3 is TGTGCCAGCAGCAGACGAAGGACAGGCTACCGGAAAATCTACGAGCAGTACTTC.

V is TRBV11-2 and J is TRBJ2-7; 8 nucleotides line up with TRBD1. The length of the CDR3 is 13 residues. Germline CDR1 reads SGHAT; CDR2 reads FQNNGV. Losses at the gene ends were 8 bases for V and 1 base for J; bases not matched to a gene: 4. CDR3 sequence: CASGQGASYEQYF. The CDR3 bases are TGTGCCAGCGGTCAGGGGGCTTCCTACGAGCAGTACTTC.

Comments on this clone: The sample contains more than one DNA sequence encoding this CDR3. The chain joins TRBV6-5 to TRBJ1-1, with a possible D match to TRBD1 (5 bases). Germline CDR1 is MNHEY and CDR2 is SVGAGI. V lost 2 bases to trimming and J lost 3 bases, with 7 bases between them. The CDR3 extends over 13 amino acids. In DNA, the CDR3 is TGTGCCAGCAGTTACGGGGGGGACACTGAAGCTTTCTTT. It encodes CASSYGGDTEAFF.

V and J are TRBV9 and TRBJ1-2; perhaps TRBD1 as D (5 bases). From germline, CDR1 is SGDLS and CDR2 YYNGEE. Trimming stripped 3 bases from V and 0 bases from J, with 12 bases between. The CDR3 sequence is 15 residues long. The CDR3 here is CASSAFDSPNYGYTF. The CDR3 DNA reads as TGTGCCAGCAGCGCCTTTGACAGTCCTAACTATGGCTACACCTTC.

The CDR3 DNA reads as TGTGCCAGCAGCGTAGCTCTGTCTGGCGTGGAGGAGACCCAGTACTTC. Protein product: CASSVALSGVEETQYF. The chain couples TRBV9 to TRBJ2-5; D unclear. The CDR3 is 16 residues long. Germline CDR1 and CDR2: SGDLS and YYNGEE. V shed 0 bases and J shed 5 bases, with 17 bases lying between them. The full variable domain, completed using reference TRBV9 and TRBJ2-5, is DSGVTQTPKHLITATGQRVTLRCSPRSGDLSVYWYQQSLDQGLQFLIQYYNGEERAKGNILERFSAQQFPDLHSELNLSSLELGDSALYFCASSVALSGVEETQYFGPGTRLLVL.

A remark on this clone: The sample has other DNA sequences that encode this CDR3 too. The chain is built from TRBV29-1 and TRBJ2-2; D gene ambiguous. This CDR3 region has 12 residues. V lost 4 bases, J lost 3 bases, and 6 bases lay in between. Per the germline V gene, CDR1 is SQVTM and CDR2 is ANQGSEA. The CDR3 is CSVVGDTGELFF. The CDR3 DNA reads as TGCAGCGTTGTGGGTGACACCGGGGAGCTGTTTTTT.

V usage is TRBV6-5 and J usage is TRBJ1-2; D is undetermined. Deletions cut 2 bases from V and 6 bases from J, with 13 bases between. The CDR3 has 14 residues. Germline CDR1 and CDR2: MNHEY and SVGAGI. CDR3 coding DNA: TGTGCCAGCAGTTACATGGCGGGGAGAGATGGCTACACCTTC. It translates to CASSYMAGRDGYTF.

There are a few counts of this clone. The sample carries other DNA sequences with the same CDR3. The rearrangement joins TRBV19 to TRBJ1-1; no firm D call. With 4 bases removed from V and 8 bases from J, the gap between germline ends came to 11 bases. This CDR3 region has 12 residues. CDR1 and CDR2 (germline): LNHDA, SQIVND (reference sequence). CDR3 DNA: TGTGCCAGTAGTACCCTGAGGGCCGAAGCTTTCTTT. Translation gives CASSTLRAEAFF.